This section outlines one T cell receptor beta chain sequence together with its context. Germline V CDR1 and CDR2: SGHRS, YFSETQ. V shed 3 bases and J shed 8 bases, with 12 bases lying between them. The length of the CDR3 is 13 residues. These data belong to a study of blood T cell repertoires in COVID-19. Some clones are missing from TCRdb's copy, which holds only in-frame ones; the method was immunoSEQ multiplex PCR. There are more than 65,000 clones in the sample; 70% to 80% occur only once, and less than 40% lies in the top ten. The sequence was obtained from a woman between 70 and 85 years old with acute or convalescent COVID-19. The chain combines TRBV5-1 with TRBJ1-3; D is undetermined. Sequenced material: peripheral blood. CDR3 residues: CASSSPGWDTIYF. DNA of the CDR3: TGCGCCAGCAGCTCTCCGGGGTGGGACACCATATATTTT.